This passage covers 15 T cell receptor beta chains from one sample sequenced in a study of blood T cell repertoires in COVID-19. TCRdb keeps only in-frame clones here, not all; method: immunoSEQ multiplex PCR. The top ten hold approximately 6.9% of the sample, which has about 190,000 clones, 80% seen once. The sequenced material came from peripheral blood. The source of these receptors is a man aged 55 to 70 with acute or convalescent COVID-19.

The chain carries TRBV7-3 and TRBJ2-2; 7 positions agree with TRBD1. Germline CDR1 and CDR2: SGHTA and FQGTGA. The CDR3 covers 14 residues. Trimming took 5 bases from V and 2 from J; bases not matched to a gene: 2. The CDR3 loop reads CASSRQGNTGELFF. CDR3 bases: TGTGCCAGCAGCCGACAGGGAAACACCGGGGAGCTGTTTTTT.

V usage is TRBV6-5 and J usage is TRBJ1-6, with 7 nucleotides matching TRBD1. Germline V lookup: CDR1 MNHEY, CDR2 SVGAGI. V shed 7 bases and J 9 bases; nucleotides not matched to a gene: 12. The CDR3 length is 15 residues. This chain's CDR3 is CASTGGWGSGSPLHF. The CDR3 DNA follows: TGTGCCAGCACAGGGGGGTGGGGGAGCGGTTCACCCCTCCACTTT.

This sequence joins TRBV9 and TRBJ1-1; 7 bases align to TRBD1. CDR1 SGDLS and CDR2 YYNGEE come from the germline V gene. V was clipped by 6 bases and J by 1 base; unmatched bases: 6. The CDR3 has 14 amino acids. The CDR3 loop reads CASTRDRENTEAFF. The CDR3 region has the DNA TGTGCCAGCACCCGGGACAGAGAGAACACTGAAGCTTTCTTT.

This clone was observed a handful of times. This rearrangement joins TRBV4-1 to TRBJ1-2, with 7 bases identical to TRBD1. Germline CDR1 MGHRA, CDR2 YSYEKL. Unmatched junction bases numbered 5, after V lost 0 bases and J lost 1 base. CDR3 size: 16 residues. The CDR3 DNA reads as TGCGCCAGCAGCCAAGATGGACAGGTCCTTAACTATGGCTACACCTTC. Its translation: CASSQDGQVLNYGYTF.

The rearrangement uses TRBV19 and TRBJ2-1; a possible D gene is TRBD1 (6 bases). The CDR3 sequence is 15 residues long. With 3 bases removed from V and 0 bases from J, the gap between germline ends came to 9 bases. Per germline, CDR1 LNHDA and CDR2 SQIVND (reference sequence). As DNA, the CDR3 is TGTGCCAGTAGTATGGAACAGGGCTCCTACAATGAGCAGTTCTTC. Protein sequence: CASSMEQGSYNEQFF.

This chain links TRBV2 with TRBJ1-5; 10 bases match TRBD1. CDR1 is SNHLY and CDR2 is FYNNEI in the germline V gene. V lost 5 bases to trimming and J lost 9 bases; unmatched junction nucleotides: 4. The CDR3 runs 13 residues. CDR3 sequence reads: CASSPGQGRPQHF. CDR3 nucleotide sequence: TGTGCCAGCAGTCCGGGACAGGGGCGGCCCCAGCATTTT.

The rearrangement uses TRBV19 and TRBJ1-4; D perhaps matches TRBD1 (5 bases). This CDR3 has 11 residues. The V end lost 4 bases, the J end lost 10 bases, and 7 bases lay between the germline ends. Per germline, CDR1 LNHDA and CDR2 SQIVND (reference sequence). The CDR3 DNA follows: TGTGCCAGTAGTACGACAGTAAAACTGTTTTTT. Its translation is CASSTTVKLFF.

V and J are TRBV28 and TRBJ2-3; TRBD2 aligns across 15 bases. Germline CDR1 MDHEN, CDR2 SYDVKM. V was clipped by 5 bases and J by 0 bases; unmatched bases: 12. CDR3 length: 20 residues. CDR3 DNA: TGTGCCAGCAGTCATAGGACTAGCGGGAGGGGCCGGGTTAGCACAGATACGCAGTATTTT. Encoded protein: CASSHRTSGRGRVSTDTQYF.

This clone was seen a few times. This chain links TRBV28 with TRBJ1-5; D may be TRBD1 (5 bases). Germline values: CDR1 MDHEN, CDR2 SYDVKM. The CDR3 spans 14 residues. Trimming cost V 7 bases and J 0 bases, with 10 bases left between them. CDR3 nucleotide sequence: TGTGCCAGCATACGACAGACTAGCAATCAGCCCCAGCATTTT. It translates to CASIRQTSNQPQHF.

The J gene is TRBJ1-2, the V gene TRBV25-1; D not resolved. Per germline, CDR1 MGHDK and CDR2 SYGVNS. Deletions cut 3 bases from V and 4 bases from J, with 15 bases between. The CDR3 is made up of 15 amino acids. CDR3 nucleotide sequence: TGTGCCAGCAGTGAGTCAGGCATACAGAGCTATGGCTACACCTTC. Translation gives CASSESGIQSYGYTF.

The chain links TRBV6-6 to TRBJ1-2; 10 bases agree with TRBD1. From germline, CDR1 is MNHNY and CDR2 SVGAGI (reference sequence). The CDR3 totals 15 residues. V lost 0 bases to trimming and J lost 8 bases; unmatched junction nucleotides: 6. The CDR3 DNA reads TGTGCCAGCAGTTACTCGACAGGGGGCCGTGACGGCTACACCTTC. This translates into CASSYSTGGRDGYTF.

The chain couples TRBV6-2 or TRBV6-3 to TRBJ2-7; D gene ambiguous. The CDR3 sequence is 12 residues long. Germline loops: CDR1 MNHEY, CDR2 SVGEGT. The germline V and J ends were trimmed by 6 bases and 1 base, with 7 bases remaining between them. CDR3 DNA: TGTGCCAGCAGCTCCAATTCCTACGAGCAGTACTTC. It yields the protein CASSSNSYEQYF.

This chain connects TRBV7-3 to TRBJ2-7, with 11 bases lining up with TRBD2. The CDR3 length is 15 residues. Germline-derived CDR1 and CDR2 are SGHTA and FQGTGA. With V trimmed by 1 base and J by 5 bases, 4 bases remained unmatched. This CDR3 is CASSLIAGGPNEQYF. CDR3 sequence (DNA): TGTGCCAGCAGCTTAATAGCGGGAGGGCCTAACGAGCAGTACTTC.

This chain joins TRBV4-2 and TRBJ2-5; D not resolved. This CDR3 has 15 residues. V lost 1 base and J lost 2, with 11 bases in between. From germline, CDR1 is LGHNA and CDR2 YNFKEQ. The CDR3 loop reads CASSQGQGFQETQYF. CDR3 bases: TGTGCCAGCAGCCAAGGACAAGGTTTTCAAGAGACCCAGTACTTC.

The chain is built from TRBV11-1 and TRBJ2-7; the match to TRBD1 covers 8 bases. Trimming took 2 bases from V and 1 from J; bases not matched to a gene: 7. Germline V gene lookup returns CDR1 SGHAT and CDR2 FQDESV (reference sequence). The CDR3 is 16 amino acids. The CDR3 region is CASSLFPDRASYEQYF. The CDR3 nucleotides read TGTGCCAGCAGCTTATTCCCGGACAGGGCATCCTACGAGCAGTACTTC.